This T cell receptor (beta chain) was observed in a study of T cell responses to AZD1222 COVID-19 vaccine. Study overall: It was second doses at about 4 or about 12 weeks that were pooled.

Germline CDR1 is MNHEY and CDR2 is SVGAGI. V was cut by 6 bases and J by 1 base, with 15 bases left in between. The CDR3 sequence is 15 residues long. The study's findings and limits: Targets within unmutated variant regions were reportedly found for nearly half of spike-specific TCRs. AZD1222 recipients seropositive at baseline numbered only six or seven. Clonal diversity was possibly underestimated, and white British individuals and females predominated among donors.

For this clone: Its antigen is undetermined.

Sequenced by immunoSEQ multiplex PCR; TCRdb stores in-frame clones only, minus some. The sample shows 65,000 to 85,000 clones, 90% of them seen only once. The material sequenced was peripheral blood, taken on day 0 of AZD1222 vaccination. This clonotype was sampled from an adult in good health. V gene TRBV6-5 combines with J gene TRBJ1-1, with a weak D call TRBD1 (5 bases). This CDR3 is CASRLRQSTNTEAFF. The DNA of the CDR3 is TGTGCCAGCAGGCTCCGACAGAGTACGAACACTGAAGCTTTCTTT.